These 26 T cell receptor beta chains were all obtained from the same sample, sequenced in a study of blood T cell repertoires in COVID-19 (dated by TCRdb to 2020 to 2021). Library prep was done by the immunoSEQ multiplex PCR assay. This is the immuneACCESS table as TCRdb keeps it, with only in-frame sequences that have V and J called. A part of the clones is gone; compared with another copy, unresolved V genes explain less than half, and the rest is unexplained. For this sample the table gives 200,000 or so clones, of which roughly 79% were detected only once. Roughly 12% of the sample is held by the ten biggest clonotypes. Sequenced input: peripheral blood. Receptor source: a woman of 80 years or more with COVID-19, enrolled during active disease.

Here the CDR3 DNA reads TGCAGTTGGGGGGTCGGGGAGACCCAGTACTTC. Amino acid sequence: CSWGVGETQYF. The chain employs TRBV20-1 and TRBJ2-5; TRBD2 might be the D (6 bases). With 8 bases removed from V and 5 bases from J, the gap between germline ends came to 12 bases. The CDR3 loop spans 11 amino acids. In germline, CDR1 is DFQATT, CDR2 SNEGSKA (reference sequence).

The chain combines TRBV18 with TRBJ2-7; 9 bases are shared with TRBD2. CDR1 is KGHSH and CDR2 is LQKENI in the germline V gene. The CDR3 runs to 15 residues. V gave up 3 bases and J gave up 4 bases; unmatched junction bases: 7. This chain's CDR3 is CASSPGLAGSYEQYF. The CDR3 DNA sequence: TGTGCCAGCTCACCTGGTCTAGCGGGATCTTACGAGCAGTACTTC.

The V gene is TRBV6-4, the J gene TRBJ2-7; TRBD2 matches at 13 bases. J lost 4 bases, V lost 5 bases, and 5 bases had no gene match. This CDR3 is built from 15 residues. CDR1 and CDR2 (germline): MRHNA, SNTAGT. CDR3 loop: CASSRLAGGQYEQYF. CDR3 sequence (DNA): TGTGCCAGCAGTAGACTAGCGGGGGGCCAATACGAGCAGTACTTC.

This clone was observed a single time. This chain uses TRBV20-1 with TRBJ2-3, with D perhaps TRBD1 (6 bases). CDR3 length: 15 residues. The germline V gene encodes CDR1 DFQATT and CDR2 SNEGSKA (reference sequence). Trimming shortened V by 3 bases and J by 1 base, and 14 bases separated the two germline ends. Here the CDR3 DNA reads TGCAGTGCTAGTTCTTGGGGGCCTCGCACAGATACGCAGTATTTT. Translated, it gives CSASSWGPRTDTQYF.

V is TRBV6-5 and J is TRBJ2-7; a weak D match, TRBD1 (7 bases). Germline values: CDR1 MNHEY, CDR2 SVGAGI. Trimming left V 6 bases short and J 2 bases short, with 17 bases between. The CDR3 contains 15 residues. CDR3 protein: CASRTTGAGTYEQYF. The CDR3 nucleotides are TGTGCCAGCAGGACTACAGGGGCGGGGACCTACGAGCAGTACTTC.

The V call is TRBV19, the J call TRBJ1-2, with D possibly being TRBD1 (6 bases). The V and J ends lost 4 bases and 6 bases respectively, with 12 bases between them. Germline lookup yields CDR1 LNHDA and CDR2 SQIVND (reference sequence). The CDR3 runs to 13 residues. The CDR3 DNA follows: TGTGCCAGTAGTAACAACAGGGACCATGGCTACACCTTC. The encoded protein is CASSNNRDHGYTF.

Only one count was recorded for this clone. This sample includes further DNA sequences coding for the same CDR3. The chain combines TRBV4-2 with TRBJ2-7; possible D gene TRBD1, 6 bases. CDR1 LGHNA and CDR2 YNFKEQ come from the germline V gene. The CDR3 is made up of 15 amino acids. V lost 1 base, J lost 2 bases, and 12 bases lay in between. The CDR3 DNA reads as TGTGCCAGCAGCCAAGGGGCAGGGGTCGCCTACGAGCAGTACTTC. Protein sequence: CASSQGAGVAYEQYF.

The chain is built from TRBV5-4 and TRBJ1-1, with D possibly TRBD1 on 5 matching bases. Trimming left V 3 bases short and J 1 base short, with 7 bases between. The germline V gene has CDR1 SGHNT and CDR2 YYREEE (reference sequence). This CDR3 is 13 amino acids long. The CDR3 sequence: CASSSRENTEAFF. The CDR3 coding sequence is TGTGCCAGCAGCTCCAGGGAGAACACTGAAGCTTTCTTT.

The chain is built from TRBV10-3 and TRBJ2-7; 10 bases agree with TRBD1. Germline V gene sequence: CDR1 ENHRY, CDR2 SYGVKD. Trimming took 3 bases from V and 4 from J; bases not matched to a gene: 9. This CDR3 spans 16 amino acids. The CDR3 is CAISDLTGQGVYEQYF. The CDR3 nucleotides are TGTGCCATCAGTGACCTGACCGGACAGGGGGTTTACGAGCAGTACTTC.

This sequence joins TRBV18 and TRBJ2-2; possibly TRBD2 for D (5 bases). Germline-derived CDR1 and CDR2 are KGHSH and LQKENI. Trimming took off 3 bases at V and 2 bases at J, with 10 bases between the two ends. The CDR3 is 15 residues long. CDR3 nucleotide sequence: TGTGCCAGCTCACCGATACTAGATAACACCGGGGAGCTGTTTTTT. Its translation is CASSPILDNTGELFF.

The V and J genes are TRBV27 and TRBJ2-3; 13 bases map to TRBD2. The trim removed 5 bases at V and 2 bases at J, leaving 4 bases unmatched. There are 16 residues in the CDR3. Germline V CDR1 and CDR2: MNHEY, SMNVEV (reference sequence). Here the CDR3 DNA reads TGTGCCAGCAGTCCGGGGACTAGCGGGGTCACAGATACGCAGTATTTT. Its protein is CASSPGTSGVTDTQYF.

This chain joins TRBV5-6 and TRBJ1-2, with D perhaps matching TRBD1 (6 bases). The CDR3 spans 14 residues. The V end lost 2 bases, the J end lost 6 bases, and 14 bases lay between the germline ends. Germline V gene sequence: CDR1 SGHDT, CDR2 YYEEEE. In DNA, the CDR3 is TGTGCCAGCAGCTTCCTTCCAGGGGCGGATGGCTACACCTTC. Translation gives CASSFLPGADGYTF.

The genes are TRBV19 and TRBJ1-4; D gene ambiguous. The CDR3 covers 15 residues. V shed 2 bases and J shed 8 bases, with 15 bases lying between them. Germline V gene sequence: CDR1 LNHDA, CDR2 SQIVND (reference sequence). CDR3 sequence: CASSILSSLGEKLFF. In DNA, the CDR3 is TGTGCCAGTAGTATACTTTCGTCGCTAGGCGAAAAACTGTTTTTT.

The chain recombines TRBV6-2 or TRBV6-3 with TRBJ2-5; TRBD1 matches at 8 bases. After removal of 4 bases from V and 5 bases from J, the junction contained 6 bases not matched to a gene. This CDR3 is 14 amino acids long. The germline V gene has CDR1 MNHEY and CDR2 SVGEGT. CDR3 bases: TGTGCCAGCAGTTTAGCCCGGGACAGGGAGACCCAGTACTTC. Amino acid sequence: CASSLARDRETQYF.

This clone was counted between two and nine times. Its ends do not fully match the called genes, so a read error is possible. CDR3 nucleotides: TGTGCCAGCAGCCCCCCGACAGGTCAGACCATCTTT. Protein: CASSPPTGQTIF. J is TRBJ1-1 and V is TRBV3-1 (or the pseudogene TRBV3-2), with D possibly matching TRBD1 (6 bases). The CDR3 consists of 12 residues. In germline, CDR1 is LGHDT, CDR2 YNNKEL (reference sequence).

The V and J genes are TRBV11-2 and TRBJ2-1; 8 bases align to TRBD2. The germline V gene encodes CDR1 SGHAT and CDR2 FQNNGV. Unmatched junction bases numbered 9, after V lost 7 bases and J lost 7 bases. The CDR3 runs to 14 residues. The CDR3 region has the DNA TGTGCCAGCAATCGGGAGGGCCGAGGGAATGAGCAGTTCTTC. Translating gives CASNREGRGNEQFF.

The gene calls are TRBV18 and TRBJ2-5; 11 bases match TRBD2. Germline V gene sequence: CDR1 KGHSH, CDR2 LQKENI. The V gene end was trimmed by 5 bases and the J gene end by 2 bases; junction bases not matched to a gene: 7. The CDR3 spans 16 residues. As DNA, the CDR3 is TGTGCCAGCTCATTTGCTAGCGGGGGGAGACAAGAGACCCAGTACTTC. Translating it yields CASSFASGGRQETQYF. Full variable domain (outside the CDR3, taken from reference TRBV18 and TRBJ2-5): NAGVMQNPRHLVRRRGQEARLRCSPMKGHSHVYWYRQLPEEGLKFMVYLQKENIIDESGMPKERFSAEFPKEGPSILRIQQVVRGDSAAYFCASSFASGGRQETQYFGPGTRLLVL.

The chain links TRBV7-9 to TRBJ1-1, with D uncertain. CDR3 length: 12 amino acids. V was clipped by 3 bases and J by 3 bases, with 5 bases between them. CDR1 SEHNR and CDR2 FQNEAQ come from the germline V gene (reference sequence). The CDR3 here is CASSFRDTEAFF. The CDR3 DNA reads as TGTGCCAGCAGCTTTCGGGACACTGAAGCTTTCTTT.

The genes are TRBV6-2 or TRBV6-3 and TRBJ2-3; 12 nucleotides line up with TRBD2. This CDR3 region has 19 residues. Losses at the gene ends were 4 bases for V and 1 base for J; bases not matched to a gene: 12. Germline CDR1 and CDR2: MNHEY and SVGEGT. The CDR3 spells CASSWSGTSGFRRTDTQYF. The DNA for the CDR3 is TGTGCCAGCAGTTGGTCCGGGACTAGCGGGTTTCGCCGCACAGATACGCAGTATTTT.

This CDR3 reads CAISRGTYEQYF. CDR3 sequence (DNA): TGTGCCATCAGCCGGGGGACCTACGAGCAGTACTTC. The V call is TRBV10-3, the J call TRBJ2-7; the D gene is possibly TRBD2 (6 bases). From germline, CDR1 is ENHRY and CDR2 SYGVKD. V lost 6 bases and J lost 2, with 8 bases in between. The CDR3 runs 12 residues.

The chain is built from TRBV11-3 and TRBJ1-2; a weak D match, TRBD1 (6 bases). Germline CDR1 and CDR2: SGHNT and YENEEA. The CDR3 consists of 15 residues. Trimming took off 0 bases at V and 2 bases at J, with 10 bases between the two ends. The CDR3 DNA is TGTGCCAGCAGCTTAGATGGACAGCTAAACTATGGCTACACCTTC. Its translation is CASSLDGQLNYGYTF.

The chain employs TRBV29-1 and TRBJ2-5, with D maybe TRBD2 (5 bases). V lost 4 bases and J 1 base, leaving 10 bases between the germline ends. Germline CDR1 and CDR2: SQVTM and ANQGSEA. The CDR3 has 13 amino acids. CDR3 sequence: CSVVGASQETQYF. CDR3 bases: TGCAGCGTTGTGGGAGCGAGCCAAGAGACCCAGTACTTC.

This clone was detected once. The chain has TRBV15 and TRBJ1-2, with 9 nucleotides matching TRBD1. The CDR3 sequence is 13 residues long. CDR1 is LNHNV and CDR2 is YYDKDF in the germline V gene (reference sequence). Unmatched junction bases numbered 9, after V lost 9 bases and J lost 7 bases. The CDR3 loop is CATSDRGSFGYTF. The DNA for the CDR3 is TGTGCCACTTCGGACAGGGGCTCCTTTGGCTACACCTTC.

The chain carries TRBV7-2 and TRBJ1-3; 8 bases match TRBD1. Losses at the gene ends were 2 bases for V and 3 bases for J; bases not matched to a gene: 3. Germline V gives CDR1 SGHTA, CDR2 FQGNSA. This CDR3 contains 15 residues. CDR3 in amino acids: CASSLRTGSGNTIYF. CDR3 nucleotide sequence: TGTGCCAGCAGCTTAAGGACAGGGAGTGGAAACACCATATATTTT. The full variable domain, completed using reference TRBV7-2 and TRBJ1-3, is GAGVSQSPSNKVTEKGKDVELRCDPISGHTALYWYRQSLGQGLEFLIYFQGNSAPDKSGLPSDRFSAERTGGSVSTLTIQRTQQEDSAVYLCASSLRTGSGNTIYFGEGSWLTVV.

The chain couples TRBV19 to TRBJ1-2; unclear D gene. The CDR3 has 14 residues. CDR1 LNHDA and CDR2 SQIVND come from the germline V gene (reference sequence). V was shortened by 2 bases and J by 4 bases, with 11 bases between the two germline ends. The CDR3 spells CASSIRRDSYGYTF. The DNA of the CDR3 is TGTGCCAGTAGTATAAGGCGGGATAGCTATGGCTACACCTTC.

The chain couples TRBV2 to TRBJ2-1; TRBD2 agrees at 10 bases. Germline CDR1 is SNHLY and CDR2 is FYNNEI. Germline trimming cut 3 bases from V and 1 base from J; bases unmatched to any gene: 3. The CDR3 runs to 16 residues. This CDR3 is CASSEWTSGSYNEQFF. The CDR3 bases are TGTGCCAGCAGTGAGTGGACTAGCGGTTCCTACAATGAGCAGTTCTTC.